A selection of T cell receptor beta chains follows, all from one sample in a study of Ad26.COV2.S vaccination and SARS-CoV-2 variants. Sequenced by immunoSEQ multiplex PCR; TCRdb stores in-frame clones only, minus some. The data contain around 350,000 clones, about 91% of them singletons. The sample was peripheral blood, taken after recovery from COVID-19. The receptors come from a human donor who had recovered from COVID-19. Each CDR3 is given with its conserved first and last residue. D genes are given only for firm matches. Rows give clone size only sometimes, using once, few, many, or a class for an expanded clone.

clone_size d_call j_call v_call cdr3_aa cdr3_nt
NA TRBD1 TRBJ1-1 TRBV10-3 CAISDQGQGTPAFF TGTGCCATCAGTGATCAGGGACAGGGGACGCCAGCTTTCTTT
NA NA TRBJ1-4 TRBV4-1 CASSPQAFEDEKLFF TGCGCCAGCAGCCCTCAGGCCTTTGAGGATGAAAAACTGTTTTTT
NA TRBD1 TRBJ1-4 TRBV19 CASSTSGTGNEKLFF TGTGCCAGTAGTACCTCCGGGACAGGGAATGAAAAACTGTTTTTT
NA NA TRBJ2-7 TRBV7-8 CASSLALRQGQNYEQYF TGTGCCAGCAGCTTAGCCCTCCGGCAGGGCCAGAACTACGAGCAGTACTTC
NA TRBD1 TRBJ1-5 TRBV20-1 CSASGQGASRQPQHF TGCAGTGCTAGTGGACAGGGGGCATCTCGGCAGCCCCAGCATTTT
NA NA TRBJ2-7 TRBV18 CASSPRGQLYEQYF TGTGCCAGCTCACCACGTGGGCAACTCTACGAGCAGTACTTC
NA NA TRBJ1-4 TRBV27 CASSFVADATNEKLFF TGTGCCAGCAGTTTTGTGGCAGACGCAACTAATGAAAAACTGTTTTTT
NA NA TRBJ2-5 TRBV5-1 CASSLSGGQETQYF TGCGCCAGCAGCTTGTCCGGGGGACAAGAGACCCAGTACTTC
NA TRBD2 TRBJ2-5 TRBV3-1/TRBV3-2 CASSSPGLAGKETQYF TGTGCCAGCAGCTCACCGGGACTAGCGGGTAAAGAGACCCAGTACTTC
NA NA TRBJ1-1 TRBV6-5 CASSVNTEAFF TGTGCCAGCAGCGTAAACACTGAAGCTTTCTTT
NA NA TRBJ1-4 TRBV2 CAFRRGASEKLFF TGTGCCTTTAGAAGGGGGGCGAGTGAAAAACTGTTTTTT
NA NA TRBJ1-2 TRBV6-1 CASSEAFRRNYGYTF TGTGCCAGCAGTGAAGCGTTCAGGAGGAACTATGGCTACACCTTC
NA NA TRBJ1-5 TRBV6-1 CASSEWENQPQHF TGTGCCAGCAGTGAATGGGAGAATCAGCCCCAGCATTTT
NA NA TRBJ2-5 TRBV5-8 CASSLDPGDFQETQYF TGTGCCAGCAGCTTGGACCCGGGGGACTTCCAAGAGACCCAGTACTTC
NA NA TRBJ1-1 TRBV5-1 CASSLAGGNTEAFF TGCGCCAGCAGCTTGGCTGGGGGGAACACTGAAGCTTTCTTT
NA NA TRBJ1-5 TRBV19 CASSKGSNQPQHF TGTGCCAGTAGTAAAGGGAGCAATCAGCCCCAGCATTTT
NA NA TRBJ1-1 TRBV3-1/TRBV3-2 CASSQGLRGITEAFF TGTGCCAGCAGCCAAGGACTTCGTGGAATCACTGAAGCTTTCTTT
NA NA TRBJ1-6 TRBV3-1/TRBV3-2 CASSRRVFGSPLHF TGTGCCAGCAGCCGACGGGTTTTCGGTTCACCCCTCCACTTT
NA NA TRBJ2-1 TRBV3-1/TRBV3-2 CASSQVIQGEQFF TGTGCCAGCAGCCAAGTTATCCAGGGTGAGCAGTTCTTC
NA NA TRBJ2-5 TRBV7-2 CASSSRPSTETQYF TGTGCCAGCAGCTCTAGACCGTCCACAGAGACCCAGTACTTC
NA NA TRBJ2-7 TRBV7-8 CASSPLRPGLLSYEQYF TGTGCCAGCAGCCCTCTCCGTCCCGGACTCTTATCCTACGAGCAGTACTTC
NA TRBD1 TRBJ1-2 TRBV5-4 CASSPRTGPYGYTF TGTGCCAGCAGCCCCCGGACAGGGCCGTATGGCTACACCTTC
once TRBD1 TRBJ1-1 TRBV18 CASSPSDRGGNTEAFF TGTGCCAGCTCACCCTCCGACAGGGGAGGGAACACTGAAGCTTTCTTT
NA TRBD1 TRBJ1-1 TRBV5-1 CASSLTGGPGTEAFF TGCGCCAGCAGCCTGACAGGGGGCCCGGGCACTGAAGCTTTCTTT
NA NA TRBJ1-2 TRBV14 CASSPLGQDDYGYTF TGTGCCAGCAGCCCCCTCGGGCAGGACGACTATGGCTACACCTTC
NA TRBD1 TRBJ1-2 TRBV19 CASSASQGGGYTF TGTGCCAGTAGTGCATCACAGGGGGGTGGCTACACCTTC
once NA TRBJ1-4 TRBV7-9 CASSLPPRTVTTNEKLFF TGTGCCAGCAGCCTCCCGCCCCGGACGGTAACAACTAATGAAAAACTGTTTTTT
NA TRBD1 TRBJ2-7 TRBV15 CATSIYVRDSPYEQYF TGTGCCACCAGCATTTACGTCCGGGACAGCCCCTACGAGCAGTACTTC
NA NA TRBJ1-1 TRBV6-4 CASSDSTVGMNTEAFF TGTGCCAGCAGTGACTCGACGGTCGGAATGAACACTGAAGCTTTCTTT
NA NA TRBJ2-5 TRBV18 CASSPPVETQYF TGTGCCAGCTCACCACCGGTGGAGACCCAGTACTTC
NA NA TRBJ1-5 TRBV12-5 CASGLVRGNSNQPQHF TGTGCTAGTGGTTTGGTAAGGGGTAATAGCAATCAGCCCCAGCATTTT
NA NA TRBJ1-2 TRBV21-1 CASSAGTFYGYTF TGTGCCAGCAGCGCCGGGACTTTTTATGGCTACACCTTC
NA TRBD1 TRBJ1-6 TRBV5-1 CASSLGTGPSVSPLHF TGCGCCAGCAGCTTGGGGACAGGGCCTTCAGTTTCACCCCTCCACTTT
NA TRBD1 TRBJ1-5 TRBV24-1 CATSDDPRQGIGQPQHF TGTGCCACCAGTGATGACCCCCGACAGGGGATTGGTCAGCCCCAGCATTTT
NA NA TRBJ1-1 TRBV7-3 CASSLISDTEAFF TGTGCCAGCAGCTTAATATCTGACACTGAAGCTTTCTTT
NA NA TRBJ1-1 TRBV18 CASSPPGRRQNTEAFF TGTGCCAGCTCACCACCGGGCAGGCGACAGAACACTGAAGCTTTCTTT